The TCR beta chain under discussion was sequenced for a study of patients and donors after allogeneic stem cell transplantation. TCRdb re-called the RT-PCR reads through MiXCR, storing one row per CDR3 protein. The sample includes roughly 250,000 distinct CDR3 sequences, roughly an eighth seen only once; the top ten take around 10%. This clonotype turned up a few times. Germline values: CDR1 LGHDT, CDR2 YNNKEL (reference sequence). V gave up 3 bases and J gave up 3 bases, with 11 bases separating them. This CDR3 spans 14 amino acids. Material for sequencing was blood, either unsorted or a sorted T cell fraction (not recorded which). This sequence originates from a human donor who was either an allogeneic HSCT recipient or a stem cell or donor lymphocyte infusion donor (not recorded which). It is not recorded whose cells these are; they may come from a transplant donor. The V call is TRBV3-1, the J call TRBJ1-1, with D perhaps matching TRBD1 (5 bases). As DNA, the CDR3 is TGTGCCAGCAGCCAGCAGGGAAGGGACACTGAAGCTTTCTTT. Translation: CASSQQGRDTEAFF. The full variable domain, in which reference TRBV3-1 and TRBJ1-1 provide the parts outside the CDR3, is DTAVSQTPKYLVTQMGNDKSIKCEQNLGHDTMYWYKQDSKKFLKIMFSYNNKELIINETVPNRFSPKSPDKAHLNLHINSLELGDSAVYFCASSQQGRDTEAFFGQGTRLTVV.